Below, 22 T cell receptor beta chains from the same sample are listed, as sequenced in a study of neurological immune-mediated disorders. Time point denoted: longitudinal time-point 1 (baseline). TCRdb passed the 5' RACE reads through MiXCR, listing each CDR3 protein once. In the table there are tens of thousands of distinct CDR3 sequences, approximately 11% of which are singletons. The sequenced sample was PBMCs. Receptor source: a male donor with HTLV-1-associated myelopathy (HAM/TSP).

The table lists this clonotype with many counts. CDR3 sequence reads: CASSLGRGQRGGDTQYF. In nucleotides, the CDR3 is TGTGCCAGCAGCTTAGGGAGAGGACAACGCGGAGGTGATACGCAGTATTTT. The J gene is TRBJ2-3, the V gene TRBV11-2; D may correspond to TRBD1 or TRBD2 (5 bases each). CDR1 is SGHAT and CDR2 is FQNNGV in the germline V gene. The CDR3 sequence is 17 residues long. Trimming pared 1 base from V and 6 bases from J, leaving 20 bases between.

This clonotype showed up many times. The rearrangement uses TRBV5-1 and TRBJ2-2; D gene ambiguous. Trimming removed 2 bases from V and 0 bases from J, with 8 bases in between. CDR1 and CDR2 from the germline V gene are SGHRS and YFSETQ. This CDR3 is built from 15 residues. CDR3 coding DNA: TGCGCCAGCAGCTTACGAGTCGCGAACACCGGGGAGCTGTTTTTT. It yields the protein CASSLRVANTGELFF.

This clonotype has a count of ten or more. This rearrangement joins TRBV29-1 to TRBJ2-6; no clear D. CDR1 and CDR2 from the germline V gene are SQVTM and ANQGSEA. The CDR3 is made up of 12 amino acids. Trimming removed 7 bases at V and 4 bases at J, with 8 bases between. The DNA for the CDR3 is TGCAGCGCTGGGTACGGGGCCAACGTCCTGACTTTC. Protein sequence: CSAGYGANVLTF.

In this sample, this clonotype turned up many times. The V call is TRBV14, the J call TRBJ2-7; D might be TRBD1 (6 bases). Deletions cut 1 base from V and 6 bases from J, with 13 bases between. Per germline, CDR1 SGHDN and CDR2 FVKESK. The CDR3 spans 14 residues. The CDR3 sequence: CASSQVQYRAEQYF. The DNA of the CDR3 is TGTGCCAGCAGCCAAGTCCAATACAGGGCCGAGCAGTACTTC.

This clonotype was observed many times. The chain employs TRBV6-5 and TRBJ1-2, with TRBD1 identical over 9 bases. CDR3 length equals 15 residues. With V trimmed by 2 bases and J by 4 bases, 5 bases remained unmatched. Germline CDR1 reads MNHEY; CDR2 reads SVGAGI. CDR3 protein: CASSYHGTGSYGYTF. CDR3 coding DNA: TGTGCCAGCAGTTACCATGGGACAGGGAGCTATGGCTACACCTTC.

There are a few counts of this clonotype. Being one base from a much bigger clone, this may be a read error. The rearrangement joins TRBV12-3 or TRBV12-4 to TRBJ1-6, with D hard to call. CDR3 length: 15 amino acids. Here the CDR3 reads CASSLIGLADSPIHF. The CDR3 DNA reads TGTGCCAGCAGCTTGATCGGACTGGCGGATTCACCCATCCACTTT.

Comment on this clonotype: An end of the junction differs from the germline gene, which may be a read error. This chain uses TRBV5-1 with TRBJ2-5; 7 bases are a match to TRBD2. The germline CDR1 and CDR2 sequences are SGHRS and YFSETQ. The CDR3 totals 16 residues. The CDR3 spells CASILVGLSGKETQYF. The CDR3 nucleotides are TGCGCCAGCATCTTGGTGGGACTATCGGGGAAAGAGACCCAGTACTTC.

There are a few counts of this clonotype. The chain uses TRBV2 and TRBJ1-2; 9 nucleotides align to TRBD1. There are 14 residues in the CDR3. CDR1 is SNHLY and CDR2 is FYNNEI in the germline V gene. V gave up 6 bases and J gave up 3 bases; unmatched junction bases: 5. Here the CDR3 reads CASRPGQGYYGYTF. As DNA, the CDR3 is TGTGCCAGCAGACCGGGACAGGGATACTATGGCTACACCTTC.

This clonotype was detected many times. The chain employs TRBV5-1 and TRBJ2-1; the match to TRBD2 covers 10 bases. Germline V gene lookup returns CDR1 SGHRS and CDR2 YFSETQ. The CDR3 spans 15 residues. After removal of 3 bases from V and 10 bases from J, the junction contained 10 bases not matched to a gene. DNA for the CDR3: TGCGCCAGCAGCTCAGGACTAGCGGAAAACCTCGAGCAGTTCTTC. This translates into CASSSGLAENLEQFF.

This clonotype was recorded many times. CDR3 loop: CATLGQGNEQYF. CDR3 sequence (DNA): TGTGCCACCTTGGGACAGGGAAACGAGCAGTACTTC. The chain recombines TRBV28 with TRBJ2-7; 9 bases are shared with TRBD1. Trimming took 10 bases from V and 5 from J; bases not matched to a gene: 6. The CDR3 sequence is 12 residues long. Germline CDR1 reads MDHEN; CDR2 reads SYDVKM.

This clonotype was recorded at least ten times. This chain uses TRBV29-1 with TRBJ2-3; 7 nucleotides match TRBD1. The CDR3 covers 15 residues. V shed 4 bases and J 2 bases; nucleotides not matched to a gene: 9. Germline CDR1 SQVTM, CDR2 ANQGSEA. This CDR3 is CSVVNRGSPTDTQYF. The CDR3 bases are TGCAGCGTTGTAAACAGGGGTAGTCCCACAGATACGCAGTATTTT.

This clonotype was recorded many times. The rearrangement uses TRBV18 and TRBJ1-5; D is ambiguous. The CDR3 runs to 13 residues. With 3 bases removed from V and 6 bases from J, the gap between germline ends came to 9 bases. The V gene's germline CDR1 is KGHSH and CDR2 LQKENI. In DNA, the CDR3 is TGTGCCAGCTCACCTTTGAGAGGTCAGCCCCAGCATTTT. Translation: CASSPLRGQPQHF.

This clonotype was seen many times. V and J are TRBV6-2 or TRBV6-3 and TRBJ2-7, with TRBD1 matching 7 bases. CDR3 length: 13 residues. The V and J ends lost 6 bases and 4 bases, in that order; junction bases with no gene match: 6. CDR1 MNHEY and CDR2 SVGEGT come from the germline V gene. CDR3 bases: TGTGCCAGCAGATTGACAGGGCCTTACGAGCAGTACTTC. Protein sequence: CASRLTGPYEQYF.

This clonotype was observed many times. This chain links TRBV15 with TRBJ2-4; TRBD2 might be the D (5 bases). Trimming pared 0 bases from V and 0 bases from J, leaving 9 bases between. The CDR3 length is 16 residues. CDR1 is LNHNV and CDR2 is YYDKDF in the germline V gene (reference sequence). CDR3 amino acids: CATSRDRGLAKNIQYF. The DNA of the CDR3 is TGTGCCACCAGCAGAGATCGGGGTTTAGCCAAAAACATTCAGTACTTC.

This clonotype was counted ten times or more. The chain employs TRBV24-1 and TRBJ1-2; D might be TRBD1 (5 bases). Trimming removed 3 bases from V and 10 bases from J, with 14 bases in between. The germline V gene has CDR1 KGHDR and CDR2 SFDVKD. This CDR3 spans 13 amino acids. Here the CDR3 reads CATSDGTPLVYTF. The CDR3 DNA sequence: TGTGCCACCAGTGATGGGACCCCTCTCGTCTACACCTTC.

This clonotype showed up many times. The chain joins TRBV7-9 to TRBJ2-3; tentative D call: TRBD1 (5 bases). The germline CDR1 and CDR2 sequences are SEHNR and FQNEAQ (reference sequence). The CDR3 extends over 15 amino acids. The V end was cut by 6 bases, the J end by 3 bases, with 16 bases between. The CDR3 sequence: CASRFGHRTTDTQYF. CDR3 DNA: TGTGCCAGCAGGTTCGGACACAGAACTACAGATACGCAGTATTTT.

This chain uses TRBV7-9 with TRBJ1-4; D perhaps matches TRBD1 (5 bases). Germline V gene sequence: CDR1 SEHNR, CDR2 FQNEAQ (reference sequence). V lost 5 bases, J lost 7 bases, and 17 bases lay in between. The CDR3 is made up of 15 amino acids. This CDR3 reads CASSTRGGLGEKLFF. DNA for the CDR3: TGTGCCAGCAGCACTAGGGGAGGGCTGGGTGAAAAACTGTTTTTT.

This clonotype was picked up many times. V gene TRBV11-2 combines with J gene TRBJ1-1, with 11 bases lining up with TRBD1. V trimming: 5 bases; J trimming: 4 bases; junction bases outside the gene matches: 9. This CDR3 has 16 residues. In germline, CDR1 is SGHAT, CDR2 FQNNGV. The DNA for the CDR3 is TGTGCCAGCAGCCTCGGACAGGGGGCGTACGGCACTGAAGCTTTCTTT. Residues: CASSLGQGAYGTEAFF. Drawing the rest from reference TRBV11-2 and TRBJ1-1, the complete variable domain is EAGVAQSPRYKIIEKRQSVAFWCNPISGHATLYWYQQILGQGPKLLIQFQNNGVVDDSQLPKDRFSAERLKGVDSTLKIQPAKLEDSAVYLCASSLGQGAYGTEAFFGQGTRLTVV.

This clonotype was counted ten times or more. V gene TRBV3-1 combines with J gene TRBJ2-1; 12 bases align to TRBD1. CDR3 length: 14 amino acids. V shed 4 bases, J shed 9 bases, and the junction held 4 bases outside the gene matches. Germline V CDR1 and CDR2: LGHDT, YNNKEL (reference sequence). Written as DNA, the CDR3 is TGTGCCAGCAGCCCTGGGACAGGGGGCCGTGAGCAGTTCTTC. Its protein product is CASSPGTGGREQFF.

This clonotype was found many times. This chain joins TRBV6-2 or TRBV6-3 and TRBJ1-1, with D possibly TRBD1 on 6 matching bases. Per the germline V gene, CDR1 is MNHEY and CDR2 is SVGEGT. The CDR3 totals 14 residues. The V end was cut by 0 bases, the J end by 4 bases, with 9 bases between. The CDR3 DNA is TGTGCCAGCAGTTACTCGAGGGGGGCCACTGAAGCTTTCTTT. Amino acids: CASSYSRGATEAFF.

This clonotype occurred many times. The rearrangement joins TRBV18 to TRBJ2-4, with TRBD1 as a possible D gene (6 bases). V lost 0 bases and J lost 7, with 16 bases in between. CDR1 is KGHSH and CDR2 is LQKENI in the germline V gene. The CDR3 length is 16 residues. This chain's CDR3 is CASSPPQAGAGNIQYF. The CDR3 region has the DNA TGTGCCAGCTCACCACCGCAGGCAGGGGCTGGGAACATTCAGTACTTC.

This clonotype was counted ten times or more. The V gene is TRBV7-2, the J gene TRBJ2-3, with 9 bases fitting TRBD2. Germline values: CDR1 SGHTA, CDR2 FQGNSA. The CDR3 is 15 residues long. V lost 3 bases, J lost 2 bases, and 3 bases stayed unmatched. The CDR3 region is CASSFLAGLTDTQYF. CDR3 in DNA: TGTGCCAGCAGCTTCCTAGCGGGACTCACAGATACGCAGTATTTT.